This T cell receptor beta chain came from a study of preoperative IRX-2 immunotherapy in early breast cancer. Unmatched junction bases numbered 12, after V lost 8 bases and J lost 3 bases. This CDR3 spans 15 amino acids. CDR1 and CDR2 from the germline V gene are MDHEN and SYDVKM. Treatment defined: preoperative locoregional IRX-2 cytokine immunotherapy. Samples came from a phase Ib trial of preoperative locoregional IRX-2 cytokine immunotherapy. Profiled with immunoSEQ multiplex PCR; TCRdb holds only in-frame clones, not every one. The sample lists 40,000 to 50,000 clones; 60% to 85% were seen once. The chain is built from TRBV28 and TRBJ1-1; 7 nucleotides line up with TRBD1. The clonotype comes from a human donor with breast cancer. The source material was tumor tissue, sampled after IRX-2 immunotherapy. The CDR3 protein is CASSGGAPPHTEAFF. The CDR3 DNA reads TGTGCCAGCTCAGGGGGGGCGCCCCCCCACACTGAAGCTTTCTTT.